This T cell receptor beta chain stems from a study of cytomegalovirus exposure and HLA in healthy donors. Study as a whole: Among around 400 genotyped donors, approximately 80% fell in the Caucasian-associated ancestry cluster.

Vbeta (60) and Jbeta (13) primers were used in the PCR. Methods used by the authors: In a later analysis, the count reached roughly 80 million unique TCR beta chains, with 9 million to 11 million shared. Some clones are missing from TCRdb's copy, which holds only in-frame ones; the method was immunoSEQ multiplex PCR. V and J calls and clone size come straight from that table; D and trimming were deduced from the DNA. The data hold 95,000 to 150,000 clones, with 66% observed a single time. This clone was recorded once. Its antigen remains unidentified. Germline values: CDR1 MGHRA, CDR2 YSYEKL. This CDR3 comprises 13 residues. V was trimmed by 2 bases and J by 8 bases, leaving 12 bases between them. Study-wide points: In an earlier analysis, productive rearrangement rates for most beta V segments clustered near 87% or 30%. In vitro, three CMV-associated chains proved specific for CMV antigens.

Input material: PBMCs. The receptor's source is a man aged 18 to 29 in good health and CMV-seronegative. V and J are TRBV4-1 and TRBJ1-2; D is ambiguous. In nucleotides, the CDR3 is TGCGCCAGCAGCCAAAGAGGCATATGCGGCTACACCTTC. This sequence encodes CASSQRGICGYTF.